The sequence of this TCR beta chain was determined in a study of OX40 agonist ivuxolimab in advanced cancers. Broader study findings: There were also nonresponders showing low normalized T-cell clonal expansion.

Of note for this clone: What it binds is not known.

Enrollment shut out patients with autoimmune disease history or systemic immunosuppression. The germline V gene has CDR1 SGHTA and CDR2 FQGTGA. Germline trimming cut 5 bases from V and 5 bases from J; bases unmatched to any gene: 7. This CDR3 is built from 16 residues. Using immunoSEQ multiplex PCR, the repertoire was profiled, and TCRdb retains in-frame clones only, with some absent. Found here are 90,000 to 120,000 clones, approximately 90% of them singletons; the top ten hold around 0.31%. This clonotype was obtained from an adult with an advanced solid tumor such as melanoma, head and neck, liver or kidney cancer. V is TRBV7-3 and J is TRBJ2-2; TRBD1 agrees at 11 bases. This specimen was CD4+ or CD8+ T cells sorted from blood, taken in a trial of the OX40 agonist ivuxolimab. The chain's CDR3 is CASSTGQGAGTGELFF. DNA for the CDR3: TGTGCCAGCAGCACCGGACAGGGGGCAGGGACCGGGGAGCTGTTTTTT.